This section outlines one T cell receptor (beta chain) sequence together with its context. Clones were sequenced by immunoSEQ multiplex PCR, and TCRdb holds only the in-frame ones, with some missing. Here the sample spans about 36,000 clones, 93% being singletons. This specimen belongs to a study of T cell changes during pregnancy in multiple sclerosis. V lost 4 bases, J lost 5 bases, and 2 bases stayed unmatched. This CDR3 region has 13 residues. The germline CDR1 and CDR2 sequences are ENHRY and SYGVKD. This sequence joins TRBV10-3 and TRBJ1-2; 9 bases align to TRBD1. This sequence was found in a female donor with multiple sclerosis, enrolled in a pregnancy study. Sequenced here: CD4+ T cells from peripheral blood mononuclear cells, sampled in the first trimester of pregnancy. The CDR3 here is CAISGDREYGYTF. For the CDR3, the DNA is TGTGCCATCAGTGGGGACAGGGAATATGGCTACACCTTC.